These 12 T cell receptor beta chains originate from one sample sequenced in a study of shared clonotypes between healthy human individuals. Here immunoSEQ multiplex PCR was the method, and the copy in TCRdb shows in-frame clones only, minus some. This sample has 90,000 to 130,000 clones, with 55% to 70% found just once. The sample comprised memory CD8+ T cells sorted from blood. The sample's subset: CD45RO+ cells pooled with CCR7-negative TemRA cells. These receptors were taken from a woman between 25 and 40 years old in good health.

This clone came up once. V gene TRBV27 combines with J gene TRBJ2-1, with 14 nucleotides matching TRBD2. CDR1 is MNHEY and CDR2 is SMNVEV in the germline V gene (reference sequence). This CDR3 spans 15 amino acids. With V trimmed by 4 bases and J by 8 bases, 4 bases remained unmatched. CDR3 DNA: TGTGCCAGCAGTTGGGGACTAGCGGGAGTGGATGAGCAGTTCTTC. Amino acid sequence: CASSWGLAGVDEQFF.

Many counts were recorded for this clone. The rearrangement links TRBV19 to TRBJ2-5; D is ambiguous. The DNA end lines up better with TRBJ2-7; the J call may be wrong. Germline V gene sequence: CDR1 LNHDA, CDR2 SQIVND (reference sequence). CDR3 length: 15 amino acids. The CDR3: CASSIMATPSYEQYF. The CDR3 DNA sequence: TGTGCCAGTAGTATAATGGCCACCCCCTCCTACGAGCAGTACTTC.

This clone qualifies as medium-sized (0.01 to 0.1%). The genes are TRBV6-4 and TRBJ2-3; 10 bases agree with TRBD1. This CDR3 region has 15 residues. Germline CDR1 MRHNA, CDR2 SNTAGT. The V and J ends lost 2 bases and 1 base, in that order; junction bases with no gene match: 0. The CDR3 sequence: CASSDGTGGTDTQYF. In nucleotides, the CDR3 is TGTGCCAGCAGTGACGGGACAGGGGGCACAGATACGCAGTATTTT.

This clone was picked up a small number of times. The chain is built from TRBV14 and TRBJ2-7; 10 bases agree with TRBD1. CDR3 size: 17 residues. Losses at the gene ends were 5 bases for V and 1 base for J; bases not matched to a gene: 11. Germline loops: CDR1 SGHDN, CDR2 FVKESK. CDR3 in amino acids: CASSSKRTGQGSYEQYF. Here the CDR3 DNA reads TGTGCCAGCAGCTCTAAGAGAACGGGACAGGGGTCCTACGAGCAGTACTTC.

This chain links TRBV7-6 with TRBJ2-6, with D possibly TRBD2 on 7 matching bases. The CDR3 length is 16 residues. Trimming removed 5 bases from V and 4 bases from J, with 15 bases in between. Looked up from germline, CDR1 is SGHVS and CDR2 is FNYEAQ. DNA for the CDR3: TGTGCCAGCAGCCTCGGGGGGCAGGTGGGGGCCAACGTCCTGACTTTC. It codes for CASSLGGQVGANVLTF.

The chain couples TRBV4-1 to TRBJ1-2; TRBD1 agrees at 9 bases. CDR3 size: 13 residues. Germline V gives CDR1 MGHRA, CDR2 YSYEKL. The V gene end was trimmed by 6 bases and the J gene end by 9 bases; junction bases not matched to a gene: 8. CDR3 amino acids: CASRGTGKRSYTF. CDR3 coding DNA: TGCGCCAGCAGAGGGACAGGGAAGCGAAGCTACACCTTC.

V usage is TRBV7-2 and J usage is TRBJ2-5; D gene ambiguous. Germline assignment: CDR1 SGHTA and CDR2 FQGNSA. Trimming removed 1 base from V and 7 bases from J, with 10 bases in between. The CDR3 contains 13 residues. In nucleotides, the CDR3 is TGTGCCAGCAGCTTAGGTCGGTGGGGGACCCAGTACTTC. Its translation is CASSLGRWGTQYF. Supplemented by reference TRBV7-2 and TRBJ2-5, the full variable domain reads GAGVSQSPSNKVTEKGKDVELRCDPISGHTALYWYRQSLGQGLEFLIYFQGNSAPDKSGLPSDRFSAERTGGSVSTLTIQRTQQEDSAVYLCASSLGRWGTQYFGPGTRLLVL.

This clone has more than one count but fewer than ten. V usage is TRBV7-9 and J usage is TRBJ1-1; D gene uncertain. Trimming shortened V by 5 bases and J by 6 bases, and 10 bases separated the two germline ends. This CDR3 is built from 12 residues. Germline V gene sequence: CDR1 SEHNR, CDR2 FQNEAQ (reference sequence). The CDR3 region is CASSIYRSEAFF. The CDR3 DNA sequence: TGTGCCAGCAGCATTTACAGATCTGAAGCTTTCTTT.

The chain joins TRBV4-2 to TRBJ2-2; D remains ambiguous. Germline CDR1 and CDR2: LGHNA and YNFKEQ. Trimming removed 0 bases at V and 6 bases at J, with 8 bases between. CDR3 size: 14 residues. The CDR3 loop is CASSQDLPAGELFF. The CDR3 DNA is TGTGCCAGCAGCCAAGATCTCCCAGCCGGGGAGCTGTTTTTT.

The sample holds a few counts of this clone. This chain connects TRBV19 to TRBJ2-6, with 10 bases that match TRBD2. The germline V gene has CDR1 LNHDA and CDR2 SQIVND (reference sequence). The CDR3 contains 16 residues. J lost 0 bases, V lost 8 bases, and 4 bases had no gene match. The CDR3 DNA reads TGTGCCAGTGTAGCGGGAGGCCCCTCTGGGGCCAACGTCCTGACTTTC. It specifies CASVAGGPSGANVLTF.

The rearrangement links TRBV7-3 to TRBJ2-2; TRBD2 agrees at 7 bases. Germline assignment: CDR1 SGHTA and CDR2 FQGTGA. CDR3 length: 16 amino acids. V lost 5 bases to trimming and J lost 1 base; unmatched junction nucleotides: 7. The CDR3 DNA reads TGTGCCAGCAGCCCCCGACTAGCCCAGAACACCGGGGAGCTGTTTTTT. This codes for CASSPRLAQNTGELFF. The complete variable domain, with remaining parts taken from reference TRBV7-3 and TRBJ2-2, reads GAGVSQTPSNKVTEKGKYVELRCDPISGHTALYWYRQSLGQGPEFLIYFQGTGAADDSGLPNDRFFAVRPEGSVSTLKIQRTERGDSAVYLCASSPRLAQNTGELFFGEGSRLTVL.

The count of this clone is one. J is TRBJ2-5 and V is TRBV27; 7 bases line up with TRBD1. TRBJ2-7 matches the DNA end more closely, so the J call is doubtful. The CDR3 length is 14 residues. CDR1 and CDR2 from the germline V gene are MNHEY and SMNVEV (reference sequence). Here the CDR3 DNA reads TGTGCCAGCAGTCCCTGGACAGGACACTACGAGCAGTACTTC. It codes for CASSPWTGHYEQYF.